The 21 T cell receptor beta chains in this list originate from one sample, sequenced in a study of T cell changes during pregnancy in multiple sclerosis. Repertoires were generated with immunoSEQ multiplex PCR, while TCRdb's copy carries only in-frame clones and drops some. Of 91,000 or so clones in the sample, about 93% were seen once. The sequences come from peripheral blood, collected after pregnancy. The receptors originated from a female donor with multiple sclerosis, enrolled in a pregnancy study.

V usage is TRBV27 and J usage is TRBJ1-5, with 7 nucleotides matching TRBD1. CDR1 is MNHEY, CDR2 SMNVEV, per germline (reference sequence). The CDR3 contains 14 residues. J gave up 4 bases and V 2 bases, and 2 bases lay outside the gene matches. The CDR3 DNA is TGTGCCAGCAGTTTAGGGGGACAGAATCAGCCCCAGCATTTT. The encoded protein is CASSLGGQNQPQHF.

V usage is TRBV9 and J usage is TRBJ2-7; D perhaps matches TRBD1 (6 bases). The CDR3 runs 14 residues. Trimming left V 3 bases short and J 0 bases short, with 10 bases between. Germline V gene sequence: CDR1 SGDLS, CDR2 YYNGEE. As DNA, the CDR3 is TGTGCCAGCAGCGCCAGACAGGACTCCTACGAGCAGTACTTC. Residues: CASSARQDSYEQYF. The full variable domain, rest sourced from reference TRBV9 and TRBJ2-7, is DSGVTQTPKHLITATGQRVTLRCSPRSGDLSVYWYQQSLDQGLQFLIQYYNGEERAKGNILERFSAQQFPDLHSELNLSSLELGDSALYFCASSARQDSYEQYFGPGTRLTVT.

The chain uses TRBV28 and TRBJ1-2; D gene ambiguous. Germline CDR1 is MDHEN and CDR2 is SYDVKM. With 3 bases removed from V and 2 bases from J, the gap between germline ends came to 7 bases. CDR3 length equals 13 residues. The CDR3, as DNA: TGTGCCAGCAGTTTTCGCGGGAACTATGGCTACACCTTC. Protein sequence: CASSFRGNYGYTF.

This clone was found once. This chain connects TRBV14 to TRBJ2-7; D is perhaps TRBD1 (6 bases). This CDR3 comprises 15 residues. Deletions cut 5 bases from V and 2 bases from J, with 16 bases between. Germline CDR1 and CDR2: SGHDN and FVKESK. The chain's CDR3 is CASSRAGTLTYEQYF. CDR3 sequence (DNA): TGTGCCAGCAGCAGAGCCGGGACACTAACCTACGAGCAGTACTTC.

The V call is TRBV6-5, the J call TRBJ1-4; 7 nucleotides line up with TRBD1. Germline CDR1 reads MNHEY; CDR2 reads SVGAGI. This CDR3 region has 14 residues. J lost 5 bases, V lost 5 bases, and 5 bases had no gene match. The CDR3 spells CASSRTGANEKLFF. DNA for the CDR3: TGTGCCAGCAGTCGGACAGGAGCAAATGAAAAACTGTTTTTT.

This sequence joins TRBV5-1 and TRBJ2-7; TRBD1 agrees at 8 bases. V was pared by 0 bases and J by 0 bases, with 2 bases of the junction left unmatched. This CDR3 contains 15 residues. The germline gives CDR1 SGHRS, CDR2 YFSETQ. The CDR3 DNA is TGCGCCAGCAGCTTGGAGGGACAGGTCTCCTACGAGCAGTACTTC. Translation: CASSLEGQVSYEQYF.

Written as DNA, the CDR3 is TGTGCCAGCAGCCCGTGGACTAGCGGGGGGAACACCGGGGAGCTGTTTTTT. The encoded protein is CASSPWTSGGNTGELFF. V gene TRBV4-2 combines with J gene TRBJ2-2; TRBD2 matches at 13 bases. The CDR3 is 17 residues long. V was clipped by 4 bases and J by 1 base; unmatched bases: 3. Germline V gene sequence: CDR1 LGHNA, CDR2 YNFKEQ.

Written as DNA, the CDR3 is TGTGCCAGCAGTGGTCAGGGCCAGAACAATGAGCAGTTCTTC. Translating it yields CASSGQGQNNEQFF. This sequence joins TRBV6-1 and TRBJ2-1; tentatively, D is TRBD1 (5 bases). V shed 4 bases and J shed 5 bases, with 12 bases lying between them. CDR3 length: 14 amino acids. Germline CDR1 MNHNS, CDR2 SASEGT.

This sequence joins TRBV18 and TRBJ1-1; the D gene is possibly TRBD1 (5 bases). V lost 7 bases, J lost 2 bases, and 23 bases lay in between. The CDR3 is 17 amino acids. Germline V gene lookup returns CDR1 KGHSH and CDR2 LQKENI. CDR3 DNA sequence: TGTGCCAGCTTCACTAACCCCATGGGGCAGGGAAACACTGAAGCTTTCTTT. It is translated as CASFTNPMGQGNTEAFF.

This clone was found a few times. In DNA form, the CDR3 reads TGTGCCAGCTCACAGGGACTTCCTTCTAACACCGGGGAGCTGTTTTTT. Translation: CASSQGLPSNTGELFF. This sequence joins TRBV18 and TRBJ2-2; a possible D gene is TRBD2 (6 bases). The V end was cut by 4 bases, the J end by 2 bases, with 14 bases between. This CDR3 spans 16 amino acids. The germline V gene encodes CDR1 KGHSH and CDR2 LQKENI.

The V call is TRBV6-5, the J call TRBJ2-3; perhaps TRBD2 as D (5 bases). V was cut by 7 bases and J by 1 base, with 9 bases left in between. In germline, CDR1 is MNHEY, CDR2 SVGAGI. CDR3 length equals 13 residues. This chain's CDR3 is CASKEGGTDTQYF. In nucleotides, the CDR3 is TGTGCCAGCAAAGAGGGAGGCACAGATACGCAGTATTTT.

The chain carries TRBV4-1 and TRBJ2-1; 11 bases are a match to TRBD2. Per germline, CDR1 MGHRA and CDR2 YSYEKL. J lost 9 bases, V lost 2 bases, and 12 bases had no gene match. The CDR3 spans 17 residues. CDR3 sequence: CASSQPDYSGRVVEQFF. CDR3 bases: TGCGCCAGCAGCCAACCCGACTATAGCGGGAGGGTGGTTGAGCAGTTCTTC.

The rearrangement links TRBV4-3 to TRBJ2-2; maybe TRBD2 (9 bases). The V end lost 1 base, the J end lost 5 bases, and 20 bases lay between the germline ends. This CDR3 has 18 residues. The germline gives CDR1 LGHNA, CDR2 YSLEER. CDR3 nucleotides: TGCGCCAGCAGCCAAGGGGACAGGCGGGAGGGCCATACCGGGGAGCTGTTTTTT. This gives the protein CASSQGDRREGHTGELFF.

The chain is built from TRBV19 and TRBJ2-7, with 10 bases that match TRBD1. Germline CDR1 is LNHDA and CDR2 is SQIVND (reference sequence). The trim removed 6 bases at V and 5 bases at J, leaving 10 bases unmatched. This CDR3 spans 15 amino acids. CDR3 in amino acids: CASSKLGTGDNEQYF. The CDR3 bases are TGTGCCAGTAGCAAGCTAGGGACAGGGGACAACGAGCAGTACTTC.

This clone was observed a single time. The chain uses TRBV30 and TRBJ2-7; TRBD1 is a possible D gene (6 bases). V was trimmed by 5 bases and J by 2 bases, leaving 10 bases between them. The CDR3 consists of 12 residues. The V gene's germline CDR1 is GTSNPN and CDR2 SVGIG (reference sequence). The chain's CDR3 is CAWGDKAYEQYF. DNA for the CDR3: TGTGCCTGGGGGGACAAGGCCTACGAGCAGTACTTC.

The rearrangement links TRBV4-2 to TRBJ2-1, with D possibly being TRBD1 (6 bases). From germline, CDR1 is LGHNA and CDR2 YNFKEQ. This CDR3 contains 14 residues. V was pared by 0 bases and J by 8 bases, with 11 bases between. CDR3 loop: CASSQDTGWHEQFF. The CDR3 DNA reads TGTGCCAGCAGCCAAGATACAGGGTGGCATGAGCAGTTCTTC.

The V and J genes are TRBV5-6 and TRBJ2-3, with TRBD1 as a possible D gene (6 bases). Trimming pared 1 base from V and 4 bases from J, leaving 13 bases between. The CDR3 consists of 15 residues. CDR1 SGHDT and CDR2 YYEEEE come from the germline V gene. CDR3: CASSLSSGAPDTQYF. In nucleotides, the CDR3 is TGTGCCAGCAGCTTGAGTTCAGGGGCCCCAGATACGCAGTATTTT.

The rearrangement joins TRBV21-1 to TRBJ1-1; the table's TRBD1 call for D was not verified on the DNA. TRBV21-1 is a recognized pseudogene. The CDR3 length is 14 residues. The CDR3 here is CASTIPLRGIDAFF. In nucleotides, the CDR3 is TGTGCCAGCACTATACCCCTCAGGGGTATAGACGCTTTCTTT.

Only one count was recorded for this clone. The genes are TRBV7-9 and TRBJ2-7; possibly TRBD2 for D (6 bases). The CDR3 runs 14 residues. Germline V gives CDR1 SEHNR, CDR2 FQNEAQ (reference sequence). V was cut by 4 bases and J by 7 bases, with 17 bases left in between. CDR3 residues: CASSSDRRVGEQYF. The CDR3 DNA reads as TGTGCCAGCAGCTCGGACCGGAGGGTGGGAGAGCAGTACTTC.

The chain links TRBV20-1 to TRBJ2-7, with D hard to call. Trimming pared 3 bases from V and 7 bases from J, leaving 10 bases between. This CDR3 is 11 amino acids long. Germline CDR1 DFQATT, CDR2 SNEGSKA (reference sequence). CDR3 sequence reads: CSASLSREQYF. The CDR3 nucleotides read TGCAGTGCTAGTCTCTCGCGGGAGCAGTACTTC.

The chain links TRBV15 to TRBJ1-1, with D possibly being TRBD1 (6 bases). V was clipped by 0 bases and J by 3 bases, with 14 bases between them. The germline CDR1 and CDR2 sequences are LNHNV and YYDKDF (reference sequence). This CDR3 is 16 amino acids long. The CDR3 is CATSREGRGADTEAFF. CDR3 nucleotide sequence: TGTGCCACCAGCAGAGAAGGACGGGGGGCTGACACTGAAGCTTTCTTT.